The present entry profiles one T cell receptor beta chain with its context. Its antigen remains unidentified. This specimen belongs to a study of OX40 agonist ivuxolimab in advanced cancers. Broader study findings: Doses of 0.1 to 3.0 mg/kg were accompanied by clonal expansion of CD4+ and CD8+ blood T cells by week 6.

Some clones are missing from TCRdb's copy, which holds only in-frame ones; the method was immunoSEQ multiplex PCR. The data show roughly 46,000 clones, 65% to 90% seen once. The CDR3 spans 15 residues. Germline-derived CDR1 and CDR2 are MNHNY and SVGAGI (reference sequence). J gave up 7 bases and V 6 bases, and 10 bases lay outside the gene matches. This sample comprised CD4+ or CD8+ T cells sorted from blood, obtained in a trial of the OX40 agonist ivuxolimab. This receptor was identified in an adult with an advanced solid tumor such as melanoma, head and neck, liver or kidney cancer. J is TRBJ1-5 and V is TRBV6-6; 9 nucleotides agree with TRBD1. The CDR3 spells CASSRDRDGIQPQHF. CDR3 nucleotides: TGTGCCAGCAGCCGGGACAGGGATGGGATACAGCCCCAGCATTTT.